Listed below are T cell receptor beta chains from one sample, sequenced in a study of post-analysis software for immune sequencing data. TCRdb processed the PCR reads anew with MiXCR; each CDR3 protein has one entry. The sample has just over 250,000 distinct CDR3 sequences; about 40% are singletons. Input material: blood. These receptors were taken from a girl aged 10 to 17 with multiple sclerosis. Both conserved end residues are part of each CDR3. D genes are given only for firm matches. Size values are once, few and many counts, or a class for expanded clones, and some rows have none.

len	v_gene	j_gene	abundance	d_gene	CDR3aa	CDR3nt
15	TRBV27	TRBJ2-1	few	TRBD1	CASSIETGTYNEQFF	TGTGCCAGCAGCATCGAGACAGGGACATACAATGAGCAGTTCTTC
13	TRBV19	TRBJ1-2	few	NA	CASSRTADYGYTF	TGTGCCAGTAGTCGTACGGCGGATTATGGCTACACCTTC
13	TRBV4-3	TRBJ1-2	NA	NA	CANSQDNSYGYTF	TGCGCCAACAGCCAAGATAACAGCTATGGCTACACCTTC
13	TRBV7-8	TRBJ1-1	once	NA	CASKVGGNTEVFF	TGTGCCAGCAAGGTGGGGGGGAACACTGAAGTTTTCTTT
15	TRBV7-9	TRBJ2-5	many	NA	CASSLVGGVQETQYF	TGTGCCAGCAGCTTAGTCGGGGGTGTCCAAGAGACCCAGTACTTC
15	TRBV6-2/TRBV6-3	TRBJ2-5	NA	TRBD2	CASSYSASGGNEQYF	TGTGCCAGCAGTTACTCGGCTAGCGGGGGCAATGAGCAGTACTTC
18	TRBV4-1	TRBJ1-1	many	NA	CASSRPLGQMAADTEAFF	TGCGCCAGCAGCCGTCCCCTAGGACAGATGGCCGCGGACACTGAAGCTTTCTTT
14	TRBV11-2	TRBJ2-7	NA	NA	CASSLDSGLSEQYF	TGTGCCAGCAGCTTAGATTCCGGACTTAGCGAGCAGTACTTC
14	TRBV29-1	TRBJ2-1	NA	TRBD2	CSASRTSTNNEQFF	TGCAGCGCATCAAGGACTAGCACAAACAATGAGCAGTTCTTC
14	TRBV6-6	TRBJ2-7	NA	TRBD1	CASSYGQGGNEQYF	TGTGCCAGCAGTTACGGACAGGGGGGGAACGAGCAGTACTTC
15	TRBV3-1	TRBJ1-4	few	NA	CASSPRGYAREKLFF	TGTGCCAGCAGCCCCCGGGGTTATGCGAGGGAAAAACTGTTTTTT
17	TRBV5-1	TRBJ2-1	NA	NA	CASSLGAAGGWYNAQFF	TGTGCCAGCAGCTTGGGGGCGGCCGGGGGATGGTACAATGCGCAGTTCTTC
14	TRBV6-2/TRBV6-3	TRBJ2-1	many	NA	CAIEGTVGYNEQFF	TGTGCCATAGAAGGGACCGTCGGCTACAATGAGCAGTTCTTC
14	TRBV20-1	TRBJ2-7	few	NA	CSARGDSWDVEQYF	TGCAGTGCTAGAGGGGATTCCTGGGATGTCGAGCAGTACTTC
15	TRBV12-3/TRBV12-4	TRBJ1-1	NA	NA	CASSGGIAVNTEAFF	TGTGCCAGCAGTGGTGGTATTGCGGTGAACACTGAAGCTTTCTTT
14	TRBV15	TRBJ2-5	many	TRBD1	CATSRNRGRETQYF	TGTGCCACCAGCAGAAACAGGGGGCGAGAGACCCAGTACTTC